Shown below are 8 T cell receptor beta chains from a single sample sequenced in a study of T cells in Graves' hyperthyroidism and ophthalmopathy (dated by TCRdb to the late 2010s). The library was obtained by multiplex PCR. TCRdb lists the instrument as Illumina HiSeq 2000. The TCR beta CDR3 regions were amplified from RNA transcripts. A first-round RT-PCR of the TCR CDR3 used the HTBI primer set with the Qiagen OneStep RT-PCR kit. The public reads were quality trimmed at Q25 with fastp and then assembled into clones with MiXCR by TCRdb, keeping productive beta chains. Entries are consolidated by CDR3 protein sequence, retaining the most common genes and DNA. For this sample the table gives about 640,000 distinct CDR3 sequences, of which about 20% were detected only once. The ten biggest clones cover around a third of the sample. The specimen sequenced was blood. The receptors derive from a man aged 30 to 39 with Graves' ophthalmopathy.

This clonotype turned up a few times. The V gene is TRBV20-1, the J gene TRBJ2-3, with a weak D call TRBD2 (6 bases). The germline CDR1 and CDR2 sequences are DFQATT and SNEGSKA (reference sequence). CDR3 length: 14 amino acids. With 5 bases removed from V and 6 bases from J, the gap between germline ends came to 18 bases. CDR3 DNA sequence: TGCAGTGCTCCGAAAAGCGGGCGGTCCGATACGCAGTATTTT. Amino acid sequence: CSAPKSGRSDTQYF.

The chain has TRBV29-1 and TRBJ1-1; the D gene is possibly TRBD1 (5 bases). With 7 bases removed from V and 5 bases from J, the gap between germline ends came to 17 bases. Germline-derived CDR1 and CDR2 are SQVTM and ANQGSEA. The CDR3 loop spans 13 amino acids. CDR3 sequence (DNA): TGCAGCGGGTGGGACGTCAGGGATACTGAAGCTTTCTTT. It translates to CSGWDVRDTEAFF.

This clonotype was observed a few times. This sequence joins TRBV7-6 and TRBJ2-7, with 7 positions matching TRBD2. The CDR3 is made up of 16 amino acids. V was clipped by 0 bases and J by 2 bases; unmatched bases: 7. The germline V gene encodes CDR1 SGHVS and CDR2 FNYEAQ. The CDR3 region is CASSLAPSGSTYEQYF. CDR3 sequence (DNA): TGTGCCAGCAGCTTAGCCCCTAGCGGAAGTACCTACGAGCAGTACTTC.

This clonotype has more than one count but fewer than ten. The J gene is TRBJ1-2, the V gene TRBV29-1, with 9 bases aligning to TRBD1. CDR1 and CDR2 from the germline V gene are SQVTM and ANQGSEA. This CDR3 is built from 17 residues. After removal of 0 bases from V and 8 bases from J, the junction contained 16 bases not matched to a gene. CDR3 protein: CSVEDPSLQGASSGYTF. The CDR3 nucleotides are TGCAGCGTTGAAGACCCGTCCCTACAGGGGGCATCGAGCGGCTACACCTTC.

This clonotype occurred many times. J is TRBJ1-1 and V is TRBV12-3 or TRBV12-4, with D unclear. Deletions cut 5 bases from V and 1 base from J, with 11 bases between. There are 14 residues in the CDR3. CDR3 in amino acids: CASSPTPGNTEAFF. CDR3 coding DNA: TGTGCCAGCAGTCCAACGCCCGGGAACACTGAAGCTTTCTTT.

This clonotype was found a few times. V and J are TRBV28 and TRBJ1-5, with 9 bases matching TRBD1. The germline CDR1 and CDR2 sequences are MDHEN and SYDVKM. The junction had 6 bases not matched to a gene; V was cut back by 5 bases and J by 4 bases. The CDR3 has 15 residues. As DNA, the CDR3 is TGTGCCAGCAGTGCCCGACAGGGGGGGAATCAGCCCCAGCATTTT. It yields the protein CASSARQGGNQPQHF.

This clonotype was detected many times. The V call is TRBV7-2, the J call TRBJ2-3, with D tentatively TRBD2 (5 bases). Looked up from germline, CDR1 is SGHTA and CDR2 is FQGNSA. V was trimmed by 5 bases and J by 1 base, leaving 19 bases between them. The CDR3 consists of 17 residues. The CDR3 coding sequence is TGTGCCAGCAGCGAAGTCATTGGGAGCTGGGGCACAGATACGCAGTATTTT. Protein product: CASSEVIGSWGTDTQYF.

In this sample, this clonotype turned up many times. The CDR3 nucleotides are TGCGCCAGCAGCTTGGGGGACAACGATGGCTACACCTTC. Residues: CASSLGDNDGYTF. The rearrangement links TRBV5-1 to TRBJ1-2, with D possibly matching TRBD1 (6 bases). Germline V gene sequence: CDR1 SGHRS, CDR2 YFSETQ. Trimming took off 0 bases at V and 6 bases at J, with 9 bases between the two ends. This CDR3 region has 13 residues.